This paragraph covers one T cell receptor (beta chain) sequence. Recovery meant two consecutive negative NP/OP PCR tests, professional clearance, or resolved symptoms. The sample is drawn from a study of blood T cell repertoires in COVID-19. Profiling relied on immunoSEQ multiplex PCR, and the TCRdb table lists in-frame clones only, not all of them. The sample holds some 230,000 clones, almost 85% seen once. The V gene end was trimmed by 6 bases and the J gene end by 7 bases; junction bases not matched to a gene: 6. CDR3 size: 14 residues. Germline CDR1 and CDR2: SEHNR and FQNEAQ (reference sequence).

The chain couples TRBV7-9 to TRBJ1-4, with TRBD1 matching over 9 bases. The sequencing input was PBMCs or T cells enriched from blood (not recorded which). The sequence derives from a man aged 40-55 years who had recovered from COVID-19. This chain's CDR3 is CASREQGASEKLFF. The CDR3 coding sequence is TGTGCCAGCAGGGAACAGGGGGCTTCTGAAAAACTGTTTTTT.